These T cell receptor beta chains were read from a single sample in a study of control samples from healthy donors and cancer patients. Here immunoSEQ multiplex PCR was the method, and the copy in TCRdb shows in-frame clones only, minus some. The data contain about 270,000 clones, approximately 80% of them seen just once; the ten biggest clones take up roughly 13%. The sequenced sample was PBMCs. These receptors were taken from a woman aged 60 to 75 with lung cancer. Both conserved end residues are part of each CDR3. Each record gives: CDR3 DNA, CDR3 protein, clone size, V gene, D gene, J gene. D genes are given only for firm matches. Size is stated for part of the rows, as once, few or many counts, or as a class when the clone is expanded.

CDR3nt: TGTGCCAGCAGTTGGACAGACCCCAGGGACACTGAAGCTTTCTTT
CDR3aa: CASSWTDPRDTEAFF
abundance: .
v_gene: TRBV27
d_gene: .
j_gene: TRBJ1-1

CDR3nt: TGTGCCACCGGGACTAGCGGGTTAGCCAAAAACATTCAGTACTTC
CDR3aa: CATGTSGLAKNIQYF
abundance: .
v_gene: TRBV19
d_gene: TRBD2
j_gene: TRBJ2-4

CDR3nt: TGTGCCAGCAGTTTAGATCAGCCCCAGCATTTT
CDR3aa: CASSLDQPQHF
abundance: .
v_gene: TRBV12-3/TRBV12-4
d_gene: .
j_gene: TRBJ1-5

CDR3nt: TGTGCCAGCAACTACGGGACAGGGGTCGGTAATGAGCAGTTCTTC
CDR3aa: CASNYGTGVGNEQFF
abundance: .
v_gene: TRBV6-6
d_gene: TRBD1
j_gene: TRBJ2-1

CDR3nt: TGTGCCAGCAGCCAAGATTTGACAGCAACCTACAATGAGCAGTTCTTC
CDR3aa: CASSQDLTATYNEQFF
abundance: .
v_gene: TRBV3-1/TRBV3-2
d_gene: .
j_gene: TRBJ2-1

CDR3nt: TGTGCCAGCAGCTTAGAAATGATGAACACTGAAGCTTTCTTT
CDR3aa: CASSLEMMNTEAFF
abundance: .
v_gene: TRBV7-2
d_gene: .
j_gene: TRBJ1-1

CDR3nt: TGTGCCAGTATGCCTACAGGGGGTTGGCCCTATGGCTACACCTTC
CDR3aa: CASMPTGGWPYGYTF
abundance: .
v_gene: TRBV19
d_gene: TRBD1
j_gene: TRBJ1-2

CDR3nt: TGTGCCAGAAGCTTAGTAGTTGGACTAGCGGGAAGCACAGATACGCAGTATTTT
CDR3aa: CARSLVVGLAGSTDTQYF
abundance: .
v_gene: TRBV7-5
d_gene: .
j_gene: TRBJ2-3

CDR3nt: TGCGCCAGCAGCTTGGCCGGGACTCCGGGAGGCACAGATACGCAGTATTTT
CDR3aa: CASSLAGTPGGTDTQYF
abundance: .
v_gene: TRBV5-1
d_gene: .
j_gene: TRBJ2-3

CDR3nt: TGTGCCACGGGACTCCCGGGGGGAAACACCATATATTTT
CDR3aa: CATGLPGGNTIYF
abundance: .
v_gene: TRBV11-2
d_gene: .
j_gene: TRBJ1-3

CDR3nt: TGTGCCAGCAGCTCAATGACAGGAAACTATGGCTACACCTTC
CDR3aa: CASSSMTGNYGYTF
abundance: once
v_gene: TRBV7-9
d_gene: .
j_gene: TRBJ1-2

CDR3nt: TGTGCCAGCAGCGTGTCCAGGGGAGGGACTGAAGCTTTCTTT
CDR3aa: CASSVSRGGTEAFF
abundance: few
v_gene: TRBV9
d_gene: .
j_gene: TRBJ1-1

CDR3nt: TGTGCCAGCTCAATTTCCGGGACAGGGCTTACTCAGCCCCAGCATTTT
CDR3aa: CASSISGTGLTQPQHF
abundance: .
v_gene: TRBV18
d_gene: TRBD1
j_gene: TRBJ1-5

CDR3nt: TGTGCCAGCAGCCAAGATGCCTCCTGGTCACGGGAGACCCAGTACTTC
CDR3aa: CASSQDASWSRETQYF
abundance: .
v_gene: TRBV3-1/TRBV3-2
d_gene: .
j_gene: TRBJ2-5

CDR3nt: TGTGCCAGCAGCCTGACAGGGTCAGCCTACGAGCAGTACTTC
CDR3aa: CASSLTGSAYEQYF
abundance: .
v_gene: TRBV28
d_gene: TRBD1
j_gene: TRBJ2-7

CDR3nt: TGCAGCGTTATGGGACATGGGGGTGAAAAACTGTTTTTT
CDR3aa: CSVMGHGGEKLFF
abundance: .
v_gene: TRBV29-1
d_gene: .
j_gene: TRBJ1-4

CDR3nt: TGCAGTGCTAGTAGGGGAGCAGATACGCAGTATTTT
CDR3aa: CSASRGADTQYF
abundance: .
v_gene: TRBV20-1
d_gene: .
j_gene: TRBJ2-3

CDR3nt: TGCAGTGCTAGTTGGGGCTACAATGAGCAGTTCTTC
CDR3aa: CSASWGYNEQFF
abundance: .
v_gene: TRBV20-1
d_gene: .
j_gene: TRBJ2-1

CDR3nt: TGCGCCAGCAGCTCCGGGACAGGCACCTACGAGCAGTACTTC
CDR3aa: CASSSGTGTYEQYF
abundance: .
v_gene: TRBV5-1
d_gene: TRBD1
j_gene: TRBJ2-7

CDR3nt: TGTGCCAGCAGCTTCACTAGCGGATACACAGATACGCAGTATTTT
CDR3aa: CASSFTSGYTDTQYF
abundance: .
v_gene: TRBV11-2
d_gene: TRBD2
j_gene: TRBJ2-3

CDR3nt: TGTGCCACCAGCGGCCAGGGGGACCAAGGATATAGCAATCAGCCCCAGCATTTT
CDR3aa: CATSGQGDQGYSNQPQHF
abundance: .
v_gene: TRBV15
d_gene: TRBD1
j_gene: TRBJ1-5

CDR3nt: TGTGCCAGCAGCCTCATGAAGAACACTGAAGCTTTCTTT
CDR3aa: CASSLMKNTEAFF
abundance: once
v_gene: TRBV12-3/TRBV12-4
d_gene: .
j_gene: TRBJ1-1

CDR3nt: TGTGCCAGCAGCGCGGGACAGGGCATCTATGGCTACACCTTC
CDR3aa: CASSAGQGIYGYTF
abundance: .
v_gene: TRBV5-6
d_gene: TRBD1
j_gene: TRBJ1-2

CDR3nt: TGTGCCAGCTCCAAGGGGAGACGGCTTTCTGGCTACACCTTC
CDR3aa: CASSKGRRLSGYTF
abundance: .
v_gene: TRBV27
d_gene: .
j_gene: TRBJ1-2

CDR3nt: TGTGCCAGCACCCGGGGACTCCGAGCAGATACGCAGTATTTT
CDR3aa: CASTRGLRADTQYF
abundance: .
v_gene: TRBV28
d_gene: .
j_gene: TRBJ2-3

CDR3nt: TGTGCCAGCAGTGAAGCGTGGCGGAACTACGAGCAGTACTTC
CDR3aa: CASSEAWRNYEQYF
abundance: .
v_gene: TRBV6-1
d_gene: .
j_gene: TRBJ2-7

CDR3nt: TGTGCCAGCAGCTTTGGGGGGCGGGAGACCCAGTACTTC
CDR3aa: CASSFGGRETQYF
abundance: .
v_gene: TRBV7-9
d_gene: .
j_gene: TRBJ2-5

CDR3nt: TGTGCCAGCAGAACAGGGACGGGGCCCCAGCATTTT
CDR3aa: CASRTGTGPQHF
abundance: .
v_gene: TRBV6-5
d_gene: .
j_gene: TRBJ1-5

CDR3nt: TGTGCCAGCACCCTAACGAATCAGCCCCAGCATTTT
CDR3aa: CASTLTNQPQHF
abundance: .
v_gene: TRBV28
d_gene: .
j_gene: TRBJ1-5

CDR3nt: TGTGCCAGTAGTAACGCCCCTGCAGGGAGAGCTTTCTTT
CDR3aa: CASSNAPAGRAFF
abundance: .
v_gene: TRBV19
d_gene: .
j_gene: TRBJ1-1

CDR3nt: TGTGCCAGCAGCTTGGCCAGGGGAGGAAATTCACCCCTCCACTTT
CDR3aa: CASSLARGGNSPLHF
abundance: .
v_gene: TRBV5-8
d_gene: .
j_gene: TRBJ1-6

CDR3nt: TGTGCCACCAGCAGAGAAGCTATGTTCACCGGGGAGCTGTTTTTT
CDR3aa: CATSREAMFTGELFF
abundance: .
v_gene: TRBV15
d_gene: .
j_gene: TRBJ2-2

CDR3nt: TGTGCCTGGAGCCTACTAGCGGGAGGGCCAGATGAGCAGTTCTTC
CDR3aa: CAWSLLAGGPDEQFF
abundance: .
v_gene: TRBV30
d_gene: TRBD2
j_gene: TRBJ2-1

CDR3nt: TGTGCCGCGGCGCGCAGGGGCCAAGAGACCCAGTACTTC
CDR3aa: CAAARRGQETQYF
abundance: .
v_gene: TRBV27
d_gene: .
j_gene: TRBJ2-5

CDR3nt: TGTGCCAGCAGCTTAGGACGGACGTTCCAAGAGACCCAGTACTTC
CDR3aa: CASSLGRTFQETQYF
abundance: few
v_gene: TRBV7-7
d_gene: .
j_gene: TRBJ2-5

CDR3nt: TGTGCCAGCAGTCCGACAGGAAACACCGGGGAGCTGTTTTTT
CDR3aa: CASSPTGNTGELFF
abundance: .
v_gene: TRBV6-5
d_gene: .
j_gene: TRBJ2-2

CDR3nt: TGTGCCAGCAGTTCTGCCGGGGGGACCTACAATGAGCAGTTCTTC
CDR3aa: CASSSAGGTYNEQFF
abundance: many
v_gene: TRBV27
d_gene: TRBD2
j_gene: TRBJ2-1

CDR3nt: TGTGCCAGCAGTTACACCGGGACAGCCGAAGATACGCAGTATTTT
CDR3aa: CASSYTGTAEDTQYF
abundance: .
v_gene: TRBV6-5
d_gene: TRBD1
j_gene: TRBJ2-3

CDR3nt: TGTGCCAGCCTTCATGACCGAAGCTTTCATGGCTACACCTTC
CDR3aa: CASLHDRSFHGYTF
abundance: .
v_gene: TRBV6-5
d_gene: .
j_gene: TRBJ1-2

CDR3nt: TGTGCCACCTCCCCCCGGACCCCGGCATCCTACAATGAGCAGTTCTTC
CDR3aa: CATSPRTPASYNEQFF
abundance: .
v_gene: TRBV24-1
d_gene: .
j_gene: TRBJ2-1

CDR3nt: TGTGCCAGCAGCTCTGGGACTAGCGGGGTTCTACGCACAGATACGCAGTATTTT
CDR3aa: CASSSGTSGVLRTDTQYF
abundance: .
v_gene: TRBV9
d_gene: TRBD2
j_gene: TRBJ2-3

CDR3nt: TGCAGCGTTGAAGAGGGCAGGGGGGGCTCCTACAATGAGCAGTTCTTC
CDR3aa: CSVEEGRGGSYNEQFF
abundance: .
v_gene: TRBV29-1
d_gene: .
j_gene: TRBJ2-1

CDR3nt: TGTGCCAGCAGCTTAGGAAACTATGGCTACACCTTC
CDR3aa: CASSLGNYGYTF
abundance: .
v_gene: TRBV11-2
d_gene: .
j_gene: TRBJ1-2

CDR3nt: TGTGCCAGCAGTGAAGCCCGGGACTCTTATAGCAATCAGCCCCAGCATTTT
CDR3aa: CASSEARDSYSNQPQHF
abundance: .
v_gene: TRBV6-1
d_gene: .
j_gene: TRBJ1-5

CDR3nt: TGTGCCAGCACGGGACTAGCGGGAGGGCCGAAGTTCTTC
CDR3aa: CASTGLAGGPKFF
abundance: .
v_gene: TRBV3-1/TRBV3-2
d_gene: TRBD2
j_gene: TRBJ2-1